This T cell receptor beta chain was sequenced during a study of blood T cell repertoires in COVID-19. Whole-study context: Whether acute or convalescent, the COVID-19 samples came from the United States, Italy and Spain. The analysed material was cDNA or gDNA that came from T cells, B-cell-depleted T cells, or PBMCs.

This CDR3 comprises 13 residues. Between the trimmed V and J ends, which lost 8 bases and 0 bases, there was a span of 11 bases. In germline, CDR1 is WNHNN, CDR2 SYGVQD (reference sequence). Original handling: Nucleated cell counts were estimated from reference gene primer amplification. Only in-frame clones appear in the TCRdb table, and some are missing; sequencing was by immunoSEQ multiplex PCR. Clonal size and the V and J genes are those of that table, whereas D and trimming came from the DNA. The data hold about 200,000 clones, with almost 85% observed a single time. This rearrangement joins TRBV10-1 to TRBJ2-7; D remains ambiguous. Sequencing was done on a sample of peripheral blood. This clonotype was sampled from a human donor with acute or convalescent COVID-19. The donor label of this sample is uncertain. In DNA form, the CDR3 reads TGCGCCAGCGGCCCGGCGGCCTCCTACGAGCAGTACTTC. This codes for CASGPAASYEQYF.